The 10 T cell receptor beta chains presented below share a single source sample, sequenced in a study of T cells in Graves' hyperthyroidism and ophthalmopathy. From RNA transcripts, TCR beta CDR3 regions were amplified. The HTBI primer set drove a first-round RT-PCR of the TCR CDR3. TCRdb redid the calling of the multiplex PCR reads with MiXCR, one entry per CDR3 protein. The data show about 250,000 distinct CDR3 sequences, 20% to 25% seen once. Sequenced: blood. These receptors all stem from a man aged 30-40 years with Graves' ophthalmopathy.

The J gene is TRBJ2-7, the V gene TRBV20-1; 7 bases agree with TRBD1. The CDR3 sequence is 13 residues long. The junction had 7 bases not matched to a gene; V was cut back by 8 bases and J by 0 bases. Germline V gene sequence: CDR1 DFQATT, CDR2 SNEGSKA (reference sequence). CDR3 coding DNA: TGCAGTCTACAACAGGGGACCTCCTACGAGCAGTACTTC. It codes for CSLQQGTSYEQYF.

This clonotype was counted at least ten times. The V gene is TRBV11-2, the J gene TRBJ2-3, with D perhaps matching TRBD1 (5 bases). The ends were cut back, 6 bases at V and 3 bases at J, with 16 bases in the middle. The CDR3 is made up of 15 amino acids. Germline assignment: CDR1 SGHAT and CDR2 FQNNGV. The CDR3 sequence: CASSHYRPGTDTQYF. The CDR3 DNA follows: TGTGCCAGCAGTCACTACCGCCCAGGGACAGATACGCAGTATTTT.

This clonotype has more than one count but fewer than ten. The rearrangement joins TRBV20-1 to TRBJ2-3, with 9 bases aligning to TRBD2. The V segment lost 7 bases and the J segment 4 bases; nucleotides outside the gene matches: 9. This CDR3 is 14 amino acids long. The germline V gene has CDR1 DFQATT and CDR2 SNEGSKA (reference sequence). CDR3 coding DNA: TGCAGTGTTCCGGTGCGGGAGGGTGCAGATACGCAGTATTTT. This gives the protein CSVPVREGADTQYF.

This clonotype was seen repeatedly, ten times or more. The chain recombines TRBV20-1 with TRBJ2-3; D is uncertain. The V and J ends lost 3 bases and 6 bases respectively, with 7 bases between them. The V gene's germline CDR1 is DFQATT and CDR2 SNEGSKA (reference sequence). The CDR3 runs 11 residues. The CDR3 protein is CSASQMDTQYF. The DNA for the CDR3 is TGCAGTGCTAGCCAGATGGATACGCAGTATTTT.

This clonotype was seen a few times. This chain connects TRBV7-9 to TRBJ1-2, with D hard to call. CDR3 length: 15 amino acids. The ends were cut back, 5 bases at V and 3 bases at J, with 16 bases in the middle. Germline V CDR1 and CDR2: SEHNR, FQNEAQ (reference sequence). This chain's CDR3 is CASSPSNSRDYGYTF. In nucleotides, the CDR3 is TGTGCCAGCAGCCCAAGTAACTCGAGGGACTATGGCTACACCTTC.

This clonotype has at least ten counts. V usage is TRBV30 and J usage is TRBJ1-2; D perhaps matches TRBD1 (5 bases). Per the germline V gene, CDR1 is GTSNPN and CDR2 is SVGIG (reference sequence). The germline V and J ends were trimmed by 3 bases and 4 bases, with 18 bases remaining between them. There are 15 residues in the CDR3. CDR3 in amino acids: CAWRSDIVDIYGYTF. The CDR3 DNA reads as TGTGCCTGGAGATCTGATATTGTGGACATCTATGGCTACACCTTC.

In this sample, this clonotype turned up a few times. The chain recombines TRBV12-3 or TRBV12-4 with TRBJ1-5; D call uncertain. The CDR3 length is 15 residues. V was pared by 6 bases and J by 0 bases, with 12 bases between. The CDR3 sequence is CASSLRPRSNQPQHF. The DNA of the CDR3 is TGTGCCAGCAGCCTAAGACCCCGTAGCAATCAGCCCCAGCATTTT.

CDR3 DNA: TGTGCCAGCAGCTTAACGTCAGTTCAGCCCCAGCATTTT. Its protein is CASSLTSVQPQHF. The genes are TRBV7-8 and TRBJ1-5; D not certain. The CDR3 sequence is 13 residues long. Between the trimmed V and J ends, which lost 2 bases and 6 bases, there was a span of 8 bases. Germline-derived CDR1 and CDR2 are SGHVS and FQNEAQ.

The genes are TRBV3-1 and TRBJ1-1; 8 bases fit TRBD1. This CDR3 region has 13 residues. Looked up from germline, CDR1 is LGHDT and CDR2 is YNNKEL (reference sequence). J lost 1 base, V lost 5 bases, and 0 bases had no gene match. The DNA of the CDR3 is TGTGCCAGCAGCGACAGGGGGAACACTGAAGCTTTCTTT. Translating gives CASSDRGNTEAFF.

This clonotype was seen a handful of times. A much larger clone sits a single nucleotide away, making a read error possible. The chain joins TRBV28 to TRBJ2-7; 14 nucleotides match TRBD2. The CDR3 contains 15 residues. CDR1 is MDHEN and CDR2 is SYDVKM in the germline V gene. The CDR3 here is CASSPGLAGGWERYF. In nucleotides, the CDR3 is TGTGCCAGCAGCCCCGGACTAGCGGGAGGATGGGAGCGGTACTTC.